The 16 T cell receptor beta chains in this list originate from one sample, sequenced in a study of blood T cell repertoires in COVID-19. Sequenced by immunoSEQ multiplex PCR; TCRdb stores in-frame clones only, minus some. The data contain roughly 250,000 clones, 65% to 90% of them singletons. The sample taken for sequencing was peripheral blood. These receptors originate from an elderly woman with active or convalescent COVID-19.

Note on this clone: The sample has other DNA sequences that encode this CDR3 too. V is TRBV5-1 and J is TRBJ1-2; 7 bases are shared with TRBD1. V lost 0 bases to trimming and J lost 4 bases; unmatched junction nucleotides: 3. This CDR3 has 14 residues. Germline V gene data show CDR1 as SGHRS and CDR2 as YFSETQ. The CDR3 protein is CASSLGQGSYGYTF. The CDR3, as DNA: TGCGCCAGCAGCTTGGGACAGGGCTCCTATGGCTACACCTTC.

This chain joins TRBV7-6 and TRBJ2-5, with D possibly being TRBD2 (6 bases). Germline CDR1 is SGHVS and CDR2 is FNYEAQ. The ends were cut back, 7 bases at V and 5 bases at J, with 23 bases in the middle. The CDR3 has 16 amino acids. CDR3 protein: CASTVSGRTGLETQYF. The CDR3 DNA reads as TGTGCCAGCACCGTTAGCGGAAGAACAGGTTTGGAGACCCAGTACTTC.

The chain recombines TRBV30 with TRBJ2-5; tentatively, D is TRBD2 (6 bases). CDR3 size: 12 residues. V was trimmed by 2 bases and J by 4 bases, leaving 8 bases between them. Germline V gene lookup returns CDR1 GTSNPN and CDR2 SVGIG (reference sequence). The CDR3 here is CAWSIGGETQYF. The CDR3 DNA reads as TGTGCCTGGAGTATCGGGGGAGAGACCCAGTACTTC.

This clone was seen just once. This CDR3 is also generated by other DNA sequences in the sample. This chain joins TRBV6-6 and TRBJ2-1, with a weak D call TRBD1 (5 bases). Germline CDR1 reads MNHNY; CDR2 reads SVGAGI (reference sequence). CDR3 length equals 14 residues. V gave up 8 bases and J gave up 1 base, with 12 bases separating them. The CDR3 reads CASQDSRSYNEQFF. The CDR3 DNA reads as TGTGCCAGCCAAGACAGCAGATCCTACAATGAGCAGTTCTTC.

The rearrangement links TRBV6-1 to TRBJ2-4; D possibly corresponds to TRBD1 (5 bases). V shed 3 bases and J shed 5 bases, with 17 bases lying between them. CDR3 length equals 16 residues. Germline CDR1 and CDR2: MNHNS and SASEGT. This chain's CDR3 is CASSEGSSWGQNIQYF. The CDR3 DNA reads as TGTGCCAGCAGTGAGGGGTCTTCTTGGGGCCAAAACATTCAGTACTTC.

There are a few counts of this clone. V is TRBV28 and J is TRBJ1-2, with D perhaps matching TRBD1 (6 bases). From germline, CDR1 is MDHEN and CDR2 SYDVKM. The CDR3 loop spans 14 amino acids. V lost 11 bases and J 0 bases, leaving 16 bases between the germline ends. Here the CDR3 reads CAGEGGPPNYGYTF. The CDR3 DNA reads TGTGCCGGAGAGGGGGGGCCTCCTAACTATGGCTACACCTTC.

The chain is built from TRBV19 and TRBJ2-1; D is perhaps TRBD2 (6 bases). Trimming shortened V by 6 bases and J by 0 bases, and 15 bases separated the two germline ends. Germline assignment: CDR1 LNHDA and CDR2 SQIVND (reference sequence). There are 16 residues in the CDR3. CDR3 DNA sequence: TGTGCCAGTAGCCGGAGGGGCGGGACCTCCTACAATGAGCAGTTCTTC. Translated: CASSRRGGTSYNEQFF.

The J gene is TRBJ2-5, the V gene TRBV27; 11 positions agree with TRBD1. This CDR3 has 13 amino acids. Germline trimming cut 3 bases from V and 8 bases from J; bases unmatched to any gene: 2. The germline V gene has CDR1 MNHEY and CDR2 SMNVEV (reference sequence). Written as DNA, the CDR3 is TGTGCCAGCAGTTTTGGGACAGGGGGTACCCAGTACTTC. Translated, it gives CASSFGTGGTQYF.

The chain carries TRBV30 and TRBJ1-1; D might be TRBD1 (6 bases). The CDR3 loop spans 15 amino acids. CDR1 and CDR2 (germline): GTSNPN, SVGIG (reference sequence). With 0 bases removed from V and 6 bases from J, the gap between germline ends came to 17 bases. CDR3 sequence: CAWSVVGAGNAEAFF. CDR3 DNA: TGTGCCTGGAGTGTAGTGGGGGCAGGAAACGCTGAAGCTTTCTTT.

This clone is a singleton in its sample. The CDR3 bases are TGTGCCAGCAGGATTCAACAAGAAAAACTGTTTTTT. This encodes CASRIQQEKLFF. The V gene is TRBV2, the J gene TRBJ1-4; the D is unclear. The CDR3 contains 12 residues. V was trimmed by 6 bases and J by 8 bases, leaving 10 bases between them. CDR1 is SNHLY, CDR2 FYNNEI, per germline.

V usage is TRBV3-1 (or the pseudogene TRBV3-2) and J usage is TRBJ1-2; 8 nucleotides agree with TRBD1. The CDR3 loop spans 14 amino acids. Germline V lookup: CDR1 LGHDT, CDR2 YNNKEL (reference sequence). Trimming at V came to 4 bases and at J to 6 bases, leaving 7 bases not matched to a gene. The CDR3 reads CASSPSRQGNGYTF. The DNA for the CDR3 is TGTGCCAGCAGCCCCAGTAGACAGGGGAATGGCTACACCTTC.

This chain links TRBV28 with TRBJ1-5, with D unresolved. With 2 bases removed from V and 6 bases from J, the gap between germline ends came to 11 bases. Germline V lookup: CDR1 MDHEN, CDR2 SYDVKM. The CDR3 is 14 amino acids. CDR3 coding DNA: TGTGCCAGCAGTTTAGCGGGGTCGGGTCAGCCCCAGCATTTT. It codes for CASSLAGSGQPQHF.

This clone was seen only a few times. V gene TRBV18 combines with J gene TRBJ1-6; unclear D gene. Germline V gene lookup returns CDR1 KGHSH and CDR2 LQKENI. CDR3 length: 14 amino acids. V lost 6 bases, J lost 7 bases, and 13 bases lay in between. Here the CDR3 reads CASSVNGGNSPLHF. CDR3 nucleotide sequence: TGTGCCAGCTCGGTTAACGGAGGAAATTCACCCCTCCACTTT.

This clone occurred a few times. This chain uses TRBV19 with TRBJ1-1; 9 positions agree with TRBD1. V gave up 10 bases and J gave up 11 bases; unmatched junction bases: 14. Germline V gene lookup returns CDR1 LNHDA and CDR2 SQIVND (reference sequence). The CDR3 length is 13 residues. CDR3 DNA sequence: TGTGCCACAAGCGGACAGGGGAGTTCACGCGCTTTCTTT. Protein sequence: CATSGQGSSRAFF.

The chain joins TRBV27 to TRBJ2-2; TRBD2 might be the D (6 bases). V dropped 5 bases and J dropped 4 bases, with 17 bases sitting between them. This CDR3 contains 16 residues. Germline CDR1 is MNHEY and CDR2 is SMNVEV (reference sequence). CDR3 loop: CASSARDRRVTGELFF. CDR3 DNA: TGTGCCAGCAGTGCGCGGGACCGCCGCGTCACCGGGGAGCTGTTTTTT.

The chain couples TRBV6-5 to TRBJ2-5; TRBD1 matches at 7 bases. Trimming took 5 bases from V and 5 from J; bases not matched to a gene: 5. The germline CDR1 and CDR2 sequences are MNHEY and SVGAGI. There are 13 residues in the CDR3. CDR3 protein: CASSRQGRETQYF. The CDR3 nucleotides are TGTGCCAGCAGTAGACAGGGTAGGGAGACCCAGTACTTC.